This TCR beta chain emerged from a study of neurological immune-mediated disorders. Study results and caveats: With the multiple sclerosis repertoire cluster, none of the clinical or MRI features showed an association. When grouped phylogenetically, the repertoires of 18 of the 34 multiple sclerosis patients fell together in one related-CDR3 cluster, which is a possible signature.

Ten or more counts support this clonotype. The antigen is undetermined. Between the trimmed V and J ends, which lost 0 bases and 1 base, there was a span of 18 bases. Germline V gene data show CDR1 as DFQATT and CDR2 as SNEGSKA (reference sequence). This CDR3 has 17 amino acids. Every sequencing run returned over 160 million TCR-beta sequences, which were derived from 15-18 subjects. Via MiXCR, TCRdb re-called the 5' RACE reads, giving one row per CDR3 protein. This sample yields roughly 38,000 distinct CDR3 sequences, of which 2.5% are seen a single time; more than 10% belongs to the top ten. The gene calls are TRBV20-1 and TRBJ1-1; perhaps TRBD1 as D (5 bases). The source is a man aged 30-40 years with multiple sclerosis. Material for sequencing was PBMCs. The CDR3 DNA sequence: TGCAGTGCTAGAGATTTGGGCCGGGGAGGGGAGAACACTGAAGCTTTCTTT. Amino acids: CSARDLGRGGENTEAFF.